This T cell receptor (beta chain) emerged from a study of beta chain features in type 1 diabetes. General study results and limits: Relative to healthy donors, patients appeared to have naive, central memory and Treg TCRB repertoires that were more similar.

What was sequenced were expressed TCRB transcripts, since all of the isolated RNA had been reverse transcribed. Roughly 3.6 million reads on average were seen across naive, central memory and regulatory T cell samples. TCRdb keeps only in-frame clones here, not all; method: immunoSEQ multiplex PCR. Among roughly 300,000 clones listed, 14% were seen once. V dropped 4 bases and J dropped 4 bases, with 10 bases sitting between them. CDR3 length: 13 amino acids. CDR1 is SGHRS and CDR2 is YFSETQ in the germline V gene. A few counts support this clone. The antigen remains undetermined. The sample consisted of central memory CD4+ T cells from blood. The chain has TRBV5-1 and TRBJ2-3; TRBD1 or TRBD2 may be the D gene (5 bases each). The receptor's source is a man younger than 40 in good health. The CDR3 DNA is TGCGCCAGCAGCGTTAGAGGGGCAGATACGCAGTATTTT. Translating it yields CASSVRGADTQYF. Drawing the rest from reference TRBV5-1 and TRBJ2-3, the complete variable domain is KAGVTQTPRYLIKTRGQQVTLSCSPISGHRSVSWYQQTPGQGLQFLFEYFSETQRNKGNFPGRFSGRQFSNSRSEMNVSTLELGDSALYLCASSVRGADTQYFGPGTRLTVL.